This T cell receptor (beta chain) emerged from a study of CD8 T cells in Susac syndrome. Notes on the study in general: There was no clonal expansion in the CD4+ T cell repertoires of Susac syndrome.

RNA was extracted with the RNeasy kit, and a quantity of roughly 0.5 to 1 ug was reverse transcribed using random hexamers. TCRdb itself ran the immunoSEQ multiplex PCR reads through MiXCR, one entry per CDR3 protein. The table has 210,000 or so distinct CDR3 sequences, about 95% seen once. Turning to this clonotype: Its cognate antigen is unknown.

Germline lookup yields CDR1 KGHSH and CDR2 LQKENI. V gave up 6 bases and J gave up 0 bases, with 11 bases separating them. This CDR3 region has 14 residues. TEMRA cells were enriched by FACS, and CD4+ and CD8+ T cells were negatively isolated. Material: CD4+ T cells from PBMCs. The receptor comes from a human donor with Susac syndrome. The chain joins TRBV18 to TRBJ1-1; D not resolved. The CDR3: CASSPDTLNTEAFF. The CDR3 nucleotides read TGTGCCAGCTCCCCCGACACTTTGAACACTGAAGCTTTCTTT.